These T cell receptor beta chains were read from a single sample in a study of T-cell memory formation after mild COVID-19. A single record per CDR3 protein comes from TCRdb applying MiXCR to the 5' RACE reads. The sample includes 350,000 or so distinct CDR3 sequences, roughly 19% of them seen just once. Material for sequencing was PBMCs or a T cell subset sorted from them (not recorded which). The receptors stem from a man between 18 and 29 years old who had mild COVID-19 (a few samples of this study predate the infection). Cell type and time point are not known. The CDR3 runs from the conserved cysteine through the conserved F or W.

j_call v_call cdr3_aa
TRBJ2-7 TRBV6-6 CASKGNSYEQYF
TRBJ2-5 TRBV10-3 CATLMTGETETQYF
TRBJ2-1 TRBV2 CASSDDSYNEQFF
TRBJ2-5 TRBV7-9 CASSLSFQRETQYF
TRBJ1-2 TRBV28 CASRVQRGLGYTF
TRBJ2-7 TRBV5-4 CASSWAGYEQYF
TRBJ2-1 TRBV6-6 CASSGLAGRNNEQFF
TRBJ2-2 TRBV6-5 CASSYMGPGWGRLFF
TRBJ2-3 TRBV5-1 CASAAGRTDTQYF
TRBJ2-5 TRBV14 CASSQDSTDYEETQYF
TRBJ2-6 TRBV3-1 CASSSPFSGANVLTF